This T cell receptor beta chain was obtained from a study of spatial heterogeneity in lung cancer. At the level of the study: Sequencing covered available follow-up PBMC samples collected a median of approximately two years after resection.

This clonotype was detected only a few times. Time point reported: blood at routine non-recurrence follow-up after resection. Unsorted tumor, nontumor lung tissue or cryopreserved PBMC supplied the whole RNA. The study tagged each TCR cDNA molecule with a unique molecular identifier. TCRdb reanalysed the 5' RACE reads using MiXCR and keeps one entry per CDR3 protein. The data show tens of thousands of distinct CDR3 sequences, roughly 12% seen once. V dropped 3 bases and J dropped 8 bases, with 13 bases sitting between them. This CDR3 contains 14 residues. CDR1 and CDR2 (germline): MDHEN, SYDVKM. The receptor was derived from a male donor with early-stage non-small cell lung cancer. V gene TRBV28 combines with J gene TRBJ1-4; D might be TRBD1 (5 bases). The specimen comprised PBMCs, sampled at follow-up. The CDR3 bases are TGTGCCAGCAGTTTGAACCAGGGCCGCGAAAAACTGTTTTTT. Amino acid sequence: CASSLNQGREKLFF.